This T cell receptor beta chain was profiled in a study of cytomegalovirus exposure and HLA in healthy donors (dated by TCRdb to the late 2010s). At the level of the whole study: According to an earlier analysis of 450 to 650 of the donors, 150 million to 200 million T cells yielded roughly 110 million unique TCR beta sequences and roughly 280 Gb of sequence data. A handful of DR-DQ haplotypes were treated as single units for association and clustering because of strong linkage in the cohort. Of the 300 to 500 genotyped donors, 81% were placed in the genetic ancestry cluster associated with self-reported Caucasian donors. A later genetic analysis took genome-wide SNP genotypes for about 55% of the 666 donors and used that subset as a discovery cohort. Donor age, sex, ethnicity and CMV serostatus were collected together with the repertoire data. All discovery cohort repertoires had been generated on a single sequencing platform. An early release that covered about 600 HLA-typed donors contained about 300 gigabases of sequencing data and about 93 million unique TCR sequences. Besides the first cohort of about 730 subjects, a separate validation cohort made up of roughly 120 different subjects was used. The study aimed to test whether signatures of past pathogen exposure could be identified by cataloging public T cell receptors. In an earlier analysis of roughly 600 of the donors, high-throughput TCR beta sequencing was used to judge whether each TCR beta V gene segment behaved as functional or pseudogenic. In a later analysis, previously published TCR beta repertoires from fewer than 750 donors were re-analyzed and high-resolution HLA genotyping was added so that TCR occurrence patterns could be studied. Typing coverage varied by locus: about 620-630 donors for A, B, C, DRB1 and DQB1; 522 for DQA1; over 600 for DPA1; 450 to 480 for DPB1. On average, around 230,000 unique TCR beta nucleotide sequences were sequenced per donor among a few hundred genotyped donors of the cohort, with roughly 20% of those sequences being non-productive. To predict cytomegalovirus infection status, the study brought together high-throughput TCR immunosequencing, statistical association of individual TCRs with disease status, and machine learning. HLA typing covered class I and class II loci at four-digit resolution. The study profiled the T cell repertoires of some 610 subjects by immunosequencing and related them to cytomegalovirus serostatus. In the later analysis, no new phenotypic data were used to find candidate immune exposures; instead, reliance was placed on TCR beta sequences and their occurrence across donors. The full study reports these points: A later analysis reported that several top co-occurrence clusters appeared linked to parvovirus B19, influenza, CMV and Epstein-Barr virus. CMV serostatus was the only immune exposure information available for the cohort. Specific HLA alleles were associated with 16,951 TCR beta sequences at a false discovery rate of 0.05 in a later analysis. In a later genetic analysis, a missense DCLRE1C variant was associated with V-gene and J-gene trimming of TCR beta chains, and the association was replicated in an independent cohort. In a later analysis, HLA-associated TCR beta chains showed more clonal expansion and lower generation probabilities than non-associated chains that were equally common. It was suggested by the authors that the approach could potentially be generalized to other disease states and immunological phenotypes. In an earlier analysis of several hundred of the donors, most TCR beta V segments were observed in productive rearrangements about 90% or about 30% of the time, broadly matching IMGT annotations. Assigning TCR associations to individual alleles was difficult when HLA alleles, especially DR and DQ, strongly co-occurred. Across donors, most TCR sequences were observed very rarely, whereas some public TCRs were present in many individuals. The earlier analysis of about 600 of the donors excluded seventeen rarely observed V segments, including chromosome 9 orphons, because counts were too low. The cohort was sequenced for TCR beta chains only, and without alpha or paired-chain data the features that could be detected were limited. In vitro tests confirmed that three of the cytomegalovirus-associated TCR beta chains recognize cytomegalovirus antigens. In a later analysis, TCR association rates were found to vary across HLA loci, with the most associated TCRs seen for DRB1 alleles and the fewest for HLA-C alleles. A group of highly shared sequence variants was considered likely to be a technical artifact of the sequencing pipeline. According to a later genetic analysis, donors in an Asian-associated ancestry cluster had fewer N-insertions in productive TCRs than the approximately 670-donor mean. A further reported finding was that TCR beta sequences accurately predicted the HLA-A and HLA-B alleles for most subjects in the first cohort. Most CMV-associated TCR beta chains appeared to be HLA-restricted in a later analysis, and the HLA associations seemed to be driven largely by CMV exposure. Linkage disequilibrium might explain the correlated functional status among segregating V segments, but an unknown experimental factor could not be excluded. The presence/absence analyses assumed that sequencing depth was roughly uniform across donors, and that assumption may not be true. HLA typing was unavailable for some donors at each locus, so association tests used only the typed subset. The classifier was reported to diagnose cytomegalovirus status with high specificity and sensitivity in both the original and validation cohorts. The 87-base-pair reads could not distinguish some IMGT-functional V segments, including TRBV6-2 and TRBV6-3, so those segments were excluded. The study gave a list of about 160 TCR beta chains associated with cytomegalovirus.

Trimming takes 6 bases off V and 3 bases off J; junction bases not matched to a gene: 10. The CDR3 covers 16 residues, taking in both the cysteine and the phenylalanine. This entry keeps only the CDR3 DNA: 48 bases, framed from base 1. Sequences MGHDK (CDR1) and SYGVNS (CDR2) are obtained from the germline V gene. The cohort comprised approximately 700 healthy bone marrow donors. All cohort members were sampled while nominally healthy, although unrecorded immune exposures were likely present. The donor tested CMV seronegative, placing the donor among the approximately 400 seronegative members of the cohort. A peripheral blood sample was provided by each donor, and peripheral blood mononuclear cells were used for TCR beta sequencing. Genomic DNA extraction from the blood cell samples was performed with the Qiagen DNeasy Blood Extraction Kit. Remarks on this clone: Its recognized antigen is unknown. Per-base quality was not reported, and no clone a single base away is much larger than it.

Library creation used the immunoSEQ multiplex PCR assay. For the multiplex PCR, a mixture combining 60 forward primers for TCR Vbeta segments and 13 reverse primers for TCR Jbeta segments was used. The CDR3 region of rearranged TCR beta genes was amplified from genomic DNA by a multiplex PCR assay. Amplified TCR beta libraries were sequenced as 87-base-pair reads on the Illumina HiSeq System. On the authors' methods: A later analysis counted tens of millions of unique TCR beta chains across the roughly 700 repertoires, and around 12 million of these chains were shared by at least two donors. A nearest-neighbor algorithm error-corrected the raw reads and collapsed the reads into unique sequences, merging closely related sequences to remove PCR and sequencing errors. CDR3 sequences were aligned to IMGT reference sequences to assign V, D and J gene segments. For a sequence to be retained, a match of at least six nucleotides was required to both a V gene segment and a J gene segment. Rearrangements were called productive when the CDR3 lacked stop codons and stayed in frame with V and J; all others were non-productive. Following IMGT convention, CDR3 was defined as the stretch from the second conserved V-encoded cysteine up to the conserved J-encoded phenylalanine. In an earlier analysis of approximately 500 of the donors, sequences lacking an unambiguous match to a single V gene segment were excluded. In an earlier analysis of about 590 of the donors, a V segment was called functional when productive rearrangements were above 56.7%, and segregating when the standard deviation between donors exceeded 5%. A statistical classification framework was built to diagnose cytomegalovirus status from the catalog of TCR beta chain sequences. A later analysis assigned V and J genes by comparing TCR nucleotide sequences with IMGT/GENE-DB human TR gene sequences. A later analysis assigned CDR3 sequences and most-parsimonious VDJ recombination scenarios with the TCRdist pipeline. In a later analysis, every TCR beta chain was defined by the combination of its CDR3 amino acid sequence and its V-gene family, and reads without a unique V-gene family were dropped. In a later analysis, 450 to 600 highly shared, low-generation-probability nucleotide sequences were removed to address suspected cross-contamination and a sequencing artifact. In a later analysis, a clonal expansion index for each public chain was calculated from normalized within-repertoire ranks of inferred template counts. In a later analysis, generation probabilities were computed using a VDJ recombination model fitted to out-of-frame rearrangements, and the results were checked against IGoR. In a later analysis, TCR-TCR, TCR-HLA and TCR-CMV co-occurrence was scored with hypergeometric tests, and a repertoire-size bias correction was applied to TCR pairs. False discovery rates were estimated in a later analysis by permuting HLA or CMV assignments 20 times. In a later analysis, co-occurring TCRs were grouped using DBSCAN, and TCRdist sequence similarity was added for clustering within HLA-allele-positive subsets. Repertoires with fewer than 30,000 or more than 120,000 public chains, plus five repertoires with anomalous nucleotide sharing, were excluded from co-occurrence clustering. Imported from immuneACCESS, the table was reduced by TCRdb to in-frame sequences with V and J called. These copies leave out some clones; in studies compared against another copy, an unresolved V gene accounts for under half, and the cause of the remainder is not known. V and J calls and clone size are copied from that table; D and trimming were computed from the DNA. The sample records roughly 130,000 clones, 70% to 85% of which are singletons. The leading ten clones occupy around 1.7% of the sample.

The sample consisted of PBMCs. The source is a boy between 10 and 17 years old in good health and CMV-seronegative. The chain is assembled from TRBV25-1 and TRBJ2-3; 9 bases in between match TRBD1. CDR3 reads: CASSPLPGQGTDTQYF. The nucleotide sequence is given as TGTGCCAGCAGCCCACTCCCGGGACAGGGTACAGATACGCAGTATTTT.